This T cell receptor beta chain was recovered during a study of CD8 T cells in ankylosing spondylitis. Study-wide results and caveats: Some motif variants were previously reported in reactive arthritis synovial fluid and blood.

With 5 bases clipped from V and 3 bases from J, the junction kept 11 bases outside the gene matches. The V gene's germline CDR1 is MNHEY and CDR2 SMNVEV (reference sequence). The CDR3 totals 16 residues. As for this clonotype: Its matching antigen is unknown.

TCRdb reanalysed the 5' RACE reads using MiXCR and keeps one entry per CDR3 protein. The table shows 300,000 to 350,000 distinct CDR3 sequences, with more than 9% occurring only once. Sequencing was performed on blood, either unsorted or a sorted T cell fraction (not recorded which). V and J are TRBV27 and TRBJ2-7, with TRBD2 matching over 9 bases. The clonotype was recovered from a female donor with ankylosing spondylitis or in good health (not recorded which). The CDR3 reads CASSGLAGPPYYEQYF. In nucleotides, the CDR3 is TGTGCCAGCAGTGGTCTAGCGGGGCCACCTTACTACGAGCAGTACTTC.